This entry lists 21 T cell receptor beta chains sequenced from one sample in a study of OX40 agonist ivuxolimab in advanced cancers. Data came from immunoSEQ multiplex PCR; TCRdb stores just in-frame clones and leaves some out. The profile shows 25,000 to 30,000 clones, about 86% of them singletons. This specimen consisted of CD4+ or CD8+ T cells sorted from blood, obtained in a trial of the OX40 agonist ivuxolimab. The source is an adult with an advanced solid tumor such as melanoma, head and neck, liver or kidney cancer.

The rearrangement uses TRBV9 and TRBJ1-2, with a possible D match to TRBD1 (5 bases). Trimming stripped 0 bases from V and 6 bases from J, with 18 bases between. This CDR3 is 16 amino acids long. Germline loops: CDR1 SGDLS, CDR2 YYNGEE. The CDR3 reads CASSVEGKIGADGYTF. The CDR3 bases are TGTGCCAGCAGCGTAGAAGGGAAAATCGGGGCGGATGGCTACACCTTC.

The chain uses TRBV28 and TRBJ2-2; tentative D call: TRBD1 (6 bases). CDR1 and CDR2 from the germline V gene are MDHEN and SYDVKM. The length of the CDR3 is 16 residues. V shed 3 bases and J shed 4 bases, with 15 bases lying between them. The CDR3 nucleotides read TGTGCCAGCAGTTTTCGTACAGGGCGAGGCACCGGGGAGCTGTTTTTT. It codes for CASSFRTGRGTGELFF.

The rearrangement joins TRBV7-7 to TRBJ2-2; D tentatively reads TRBD1 or TRBD2 (6 bases each). The germline V gene has CDR1 SSHAT and CDR2 FNYEAQ (reference sequence). The CDR3 spans 16 residues. V was pared by 5 bases and J by 2 bases, with 15 bases between. The CDR3 sequence: CASSPTGTSNTGELFF. Written as DNA, the CDR3 is TGTGCCAGCAGCCCCACAGGGACTTCTAACACCGGGGAGCTGTTTTTT.

This chain joins TRBV6-6 and TRBJ2-5; 7 bases line up with TRBD2. The end of the DNA is better explained by TRBJ2-7, so the J call may be wrong. The CDR3 consists of 16 residues. Looked up from germline, CDR1 is MNHNY and CDR2 is SVGAGI (reference sequence). The CDR3: CASSYSSERGWNEQYF. CDR3 nucleotide sequence: TGTGCCAGCAGTTACTCGAGCGAGCGGGGTTGGAACGAGCAGTACTTC.

The CDR3 DNA sequence: TGTGCCACCGTCGATACCTACGAGCAGTACTTC. Translated, it gives CATVDTYEQYF. The chain combines TRBV7-9 with TRBJ2-7; D remains unclear. This CDR3 is built from 11 residues. CDR1 SEHNR and CDR2 FQNEAQ come from the germline V gene (reference sequence). V was trimmed by 10 bases and J by 2 bases, leaving 9 bases between them.

This clone appeared once. The rearrangement uses TRBV7-9 and TRBJ1-2; D is ambiguous. Per germline, CDR1 SEHNR and CDR2 FQNEAQ (reference sequence). V was trimmed by 3 bases and J by 8 bases, leaving 16 bases between them. The CDR3 sequence is 14 residues long. The CDR3 DNA reads as TGTGCCAGCAGCTTCACCGCTAGCTCTGGAGGCTACACCTTC. This codes for CASSFTASSGGYTF. The full variable domain, rest sourced from reference TRBV7-9 and TRBJ1-2, is DTGVSQNPRHKITKRGQNVTFRCDPISEHNRLYWYRQTLGQGPEFLTYFQNEAQLEKSRLLSDRFSAERPKGSFSTLEIQRTEQGDSAMYLCASSFTASSGGYTFGSGTRLTVV.

This chain joins TRBV7-9 and TRBJ2-5, with D possibly matching TRBD2 (5 bases). Germline V gene sequence: CDR1 SEHNR, CDR2 FQNEAQ (reference sequence). V shed 5 bases and J shed 5 bases, with 15 bases lying between them. The CDR3 has 14 amino acids. The CDR3 is CASSLGLSRETQYF. In DNA, the CDR3 is TGTGCCAGCAGCCTCGGACTGAGTAGGGAGACCCAGTACTTC.

The V and J genes are TRBV4-3 and TRBJ2-2, with D possibly matching TRBD1 (6 bases). The CDR3 consists of 16 residues. In germline, CDR1 is LGHNA, CDR2 YSLEER. V was cut by 0 bases and J by 2 bases, with 10 bases left in between. The CDR3 nucleotides are TGCGCCAGCAGCCAAGATAGGACAGCTAACACCGGGGAGCTGTTTTTT. It translates to CASSQDRTANTGELFF.

The chain uses TRBV13 and TRBJ2-5, with D unclear. CDR3 length: 14 amino acids. Germline lookup yields CDR1 PRHDT and CDR2 FYEKMQ (reference sequence). V was pared by 1 base and J by 5 bases, with 11 bases between. The CDR3 loop reads CASSLDSSEETQYF. The CDR3 region has the DNA TGTGCCAGCAGCTTAGATAGCTCCGAGGAGACCCAGTACTTC.

The V call is TRBV9, the J call TRBJ2-7; D ambiguous. The CDR3 spans 16 residues. V was trimmed by 0 bases and J by 3 bases, leaving 16 bases between them. Per the germline V gene, CDR1 is SGDLS and CDR2 is YYNGEE. CDR3 sequence (DNA): TGTGCCAGCAGCGTAGATGATGGCGTGGGTATCTACGAGCAGTACTTC. This sequence encodes CASSVDDGVGIYEQYF.

The rearrangement links TRBV7-6 to TRBJ2-7; 14 bases line up with TRBD2. This CDR3 spans 16 amino acids. The germline CDR1 and CDR2 sequences are SGHVS and FNYEAQ. With V trimmed by 0 bases and J by 3 bases, 1 base remained unmatched. CDR3 in DNA: TGTGCCAGCAGCTTAGCGGGGACTAGCGGGAGCTACGAGCAGTACTTC. Translated: CASSLAGTSGSYEQYF.

This chain joins TRBV27 and TRBJ2-3; 8 bases map to TRBD1. The CDR3 runs to 15 residues. J gave up 5 bases and V 4 bases, and 8 bases lay outside the gene matches. Germline assignment: CDR1 MNHEY and CDR2 SMNVEV (reference sequence). CDR3 residues: CASSSTWTGRDTQYF. The CDR3 DNA is TGTGCCAGCAGTTCGACATGGACAGGGAGAGATACGCAGTATTTT.

The V call is TRBV9, the J call TRBJ2-1; 7 nucleotides match TRBD2. V shed 1 base and J 5 bases; nucleotides not matched to a gene: 9. Germline values: CDR1 SGDLS, CDR2 YYNGEE. The CDR3 covers 16 residues. CDR3: CASSVPLAGGDNEQFF. In nucleotides, the CDR3 is TGTGCCAGCAGCGTACCATTAGCGGGCGGGGACAATGAGCAGTTCTTC. The full variable domain, rest sourced from reference TRBV9 and TRBJ2-1, is DSGVTQTPKHLITATGQRVTLRCSPRSGDLSVYWYQQSLDQGLQFLIQYYNGEERAKGNILERFSAQQFPDLHSELNLSSLELGDSALYFCASSVPLAGGDNEQFFGPGTRLTVL.

The rearrangement links TRBV19 to TRBJ1-5; D remains ambiguous. In germline, CDR1 is LNHDA, CDR2 SQIVND (reference sequence). V was shortened by 3 bases and J by 7 bases, with 7 bases between the two germline ends. The CDR3 loop spans 12 amino acids. CDR3 coding DNA: TGTGCCAGTAGTATCGGAGGCCAGCCCCAGCATTTT. Translated: CASSIGGQPQHF.

The CDR3 DNA sequence: TGCAGCGTTGAGCAGGGGGCGGGTGAAGCTTTCTTT. It is translated as CSVEQGAGEAFF. The chain uses TRBV29-1 and TRBJ1-1; 8 nucleotides align to TRBD1. V lost 3 bases to trimming and J lost 7 bases; unmatched junction nucleotides: 4. Germline V gives CDR1 SQVTM, CDR2 ANQGSEA. CDR3 length: 12 residues.

The CDR3 sequence is CAWLERGVDEKLFF. CDR3 DNA sequence: TGTGCCTGGTTAGAAAGGGGGGTGGATGAAAAACTGTTTTTT. The chain combines TRBV30 with TRBJ1-4; perhaps TRBD1 as D (6 bases). Trimming took off 5 bases at V and 6 bases at J, with 16 bases between the two ends. In germline, CDR1 is GTSNPN, CDR2 SVGIG (reference sequence). This CDR3 spans 14 amino acids.

This clone was counted once. The chain links TRBV4-1 to TRBJ1-1, with 11 bases lining up with TRBD1. There are 16 residues in the CDR3. V trimming: 4 bases; J trimming: 0 bases; junction bases outside the gene matches: 4. Germline V gene data show CDR1 as MGHRA and CDR2 as YSYEKL. The chain's CDR3 is CASSLRTGGVNTEAFF. The CDR3 nucleotides read TGCGCCAGCAGCCTAAGGACAGGGGGCGTGAACACTGAAGCTTTCTTT.

This clone turned up a few times. J is TRBJ2-1 and V is TRBV10-3; D tentatively fits TRBD1 or TRBD2 (5 bases each). Trimming pared 3 bases from V and 10 bases from J, leaving 13 bases between. CDR1 is ENHRY and CDR2 is SYGVKD in the germline V gene. This CDR3 contains 13 residues. The chain's CDR3 is CAISEKGRDEQFF. CDR3 DNA: TGTGCCATCAGTGAAAAGGGCAGGGACGAGCAGTTCTTC.

V and J are TRBV27 and TRBJ1-6; D possibly corresponds to TRBD1 (6 bases). The ends were cut back, 3 bases at V and 6 bases at J, with 12 bases in the middle. The CDR3 is made up of 15 amino acids. Per germline, CDR1 MNHEY and CDR2 SMNVEV (reference sequence). The CDR3 sequence: CASSFRGWSNSPLHF. The CDR3 region has the DNA TGTGCCAGCAGTTTCAGGGGTTGGAGTAATTCACCCCTCCACTTT.

The chain combines TRBV19 with TRBJ2-5, with D unresolved. Near its end, the DNA agrees better with TRBJ2-7, so the J call may be wrong. This CDR3 comprises 13 residues. The germline CDR1 and CDR2 sequences are LNHDA and SQIVND (reference sequence). As DNA, the CDR3 is TGTGCCAGTAAAGATAACGGACCTTACGAGCAGTACTTC. It specifies CASKDNGPYEQYF.

V and J are TRBV11-2 and TRBJ2-1; 11 positions match TRBD2. Germline V CDR1 and CDR2: SGHAT, FQNNGV. Germline trimming cut 2 bases from V and 6 bases from J; bases unmatched to any gene: 6. The CDR3 is made up of 16 amino acids. This CDR3 reads CASSLSSLAGGNEQFF. Here the CDR3 DNA reads TGTGCCAGCAGCTTAAGTTCCCTAGCGGGAGGCAATGAGCAGTTCTTC.